This T cell receptor (beta chain) was identified in a study of T cell repertoires in cytomegalovirus infection. Overall study context: Both a matching HLA type and CMV infection were indicated by public TCR beta signatures.

The CDR3 has 13 amino acids. Trimming pared 3 bases from V and 4 bases from J, leaving 9 bases between. Germline V lookup: CDR1 MGHRA, CDR2 YSYEKL. Via MiXCR, TCRdb re-called the reads, giving one row per CDR3 protein. The sample lists 250,000 or so distinct CDR3 sequences, about a sixth seen once, with less than 50% in the top ten. This clonotype was sampled from a human donor in good health (CMV status not recorded). Some clones in this sample may be carry-over from other donors' samples. Sequences were obtained from CD8+ T cells from PBMCs. The V gene is TRBV4-1, the J gene TRBJ1-1; possible D gene TRBD1, 5 bases. The CDR3 sequence: CASSHQGSTEAFF. CDR3 bases: TGCGCCAGCAGCCACCAGGGTTCCACTGAAGCTTTCTTT.